This TCR beta chain comes out of a study of T cells after posttransplantation cyclophosphamide. Busulfan-fludarabine conditioning, marrow transplant, and cyclophosphamide on days +3 and +4 were administered. Points from the study as a whole: TRB clonality was highly associated with recipient CMV seropositivity and reactivation. Blood and skin or GI T cell repertoires showed limited TRB overlap.

Germline trimming cut 3 bases from V and 7 bases from J; bases unmatched to any gene: 8. CDR3 length: 16 residues. The germline V gene has CDR1 LNHDA and CDR2 SQIVND (reference sequence). The table lists this clone with many counts. Its target is not known. Here immunoSEQ multiplex PCR was the method, and the copy in TCRdb shows in-frame clones only, minus some. This repertoire holds about 5,400 clones, and none appear only once. The chain recombines TRBV19 with TRBJ2-7, with 14 bases fitting TRBD2. Sequencing used PBMCs, obtained after allogeneic stem cell transplant with posttransplant cyclophosphamide. The receptor comes from a female patient in her 30s who received an allogeneic stem cell transplant from an unrelated donor, was CMV-positive, and had acute and chronic GVHD. Part of the T cells may come from the graft donor. The CDR3 loop reads CASSIPGTSGRGEQYF. The CDR3, as DNA: TGTGCCAGTAGTATTCCCGGGACTAGCGGGAGAGGAGAGCAGTACTTC.